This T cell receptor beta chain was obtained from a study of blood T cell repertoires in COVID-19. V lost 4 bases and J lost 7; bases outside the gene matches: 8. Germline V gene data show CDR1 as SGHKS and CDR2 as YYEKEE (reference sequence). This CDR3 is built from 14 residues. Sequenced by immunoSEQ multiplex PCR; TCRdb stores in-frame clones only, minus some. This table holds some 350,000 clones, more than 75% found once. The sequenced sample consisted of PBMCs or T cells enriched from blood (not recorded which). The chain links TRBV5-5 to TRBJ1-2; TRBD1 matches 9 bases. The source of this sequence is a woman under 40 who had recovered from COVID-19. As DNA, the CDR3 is TGTGCCAGCAGCCCGGACAGGGGAAATAGTGGCTACACCTTC. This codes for CASSPDRGNSGYTF.